These T cell receptor beta chains were read from a single sample in a study of shared clonotypes between healthy human individuals. Clones were sequenced by immunoSEQ multiplex PCR, and TCRdb holds only the in-frame ones, with some missing. The sample lists around 2.1 million clones; around 95% were seen once. The sample was naive CD4+ T cells sorted from blood. The source is a man aged 18 to 29 in good health. Both conserved end residues are part of each CDR3. The D gene is left open where the match is weak. Only part of the rows carry a size: once, few, many, or a class if the clone is expanded.

d_call	v_call	j_call	clone_size	cdr3_aa	cdr3_nt
.	TRBV4-3	TRBJ2-1	.	CASSPTGLHWQFF	TGCGCCAGCAGCCCCACGGGTTTGCATTGGCAGTTCTTC
TRBD1	TRBV7-9	TRBJ2-3	.	CASSRTGSTDTQYF	TGTGCCAGCAGCCGGACAGGAAGCACAGATACGCAGTATTTT
.	TRBV7-2	TRBJ1-2	.	CASRRAGTYGYTF	TGTGCCAGCCGCCGAGCAGGGACCTATGGCTACACCTTC
.	TRBV6-1	TRBJ1-5	.	CASSAPSQVNQPQHF	TGTGCCAGCAGTGCCCCCTCACAGGTCAATCAGCCCCAGCATTTT
.	TRBV28	TRBJ2-7	.	CASSPSTVGEQYF	TGTGCCAGCAGTCCATCGACGGTAGGAGAGCAGTACTTC
.	TRBV10-3	TRBJ1-2	.	CAISESTGKRYGYTF	TGTGCCATCAGTGAGTCAACGGGGAAGAGGTATGGCTACACCTTC
.	TRBV20-1	TRBJ2-1	.	CSAFSNEQFF	TGCAGTGCTTTCAGCAATGAGCAGTTCTTC
.	TRBV9	TRBJ2-1	.	CASSARQEAYNEQFF	TGTGCCAGCAGCGCGAGACAGGAAGCTTACAATGAGCAGTTCTTC
TRBD1	TRBV5-1	TRBJ1-1	.	CASSLTGQVSTEAFF	TGCGCCAGCAGCCTTACCGGACAGGTGAGCACTGAAGCTTTCTTT
.	TRBV7-9	TRBJ2-5	.	CASSSSPPGTQYF	TGTGCCAGCAGCTCGAGTCCCCCTGGGACCCAGTACTTC
TRBD2	TRBV4-2	TRBJ2-3	.	CASSQEEAGATDTQYF	TGTGCCAGCAGCCAAGAGGAAGCGGGAGCTACAGATACGCAGTATTTT
TRBD2	TRBV27	TRBJ2-7	.	CASRELAGVRGGYEQYF	TGTGCCAGCAGGGAGCTAGCGGGAGTACGTGGGGGCTACGAGCAGTACTTC
.	TRBV27	TRBJ1-4	once	CASRYQGSGEKLFF	TGTGCCAGCAGATACCAGGGGTCAGGAGAAAAACTGTTTTTT
.	TRBV11-3	TRBJ2-1	.	CASSSRDKSYNEQFF	TGTGCCAGCAGCTCCCGGGACAAATCCTACAATGAGCAGTTCTTC
.	TRBV20-1	TRBJ1-2	.	CSANPYGYTF	TGCAGTGCTAACCCCTATGGCTACACCTTC
.	TRBV6-5	TRBJ2-1	.	CASSNSLSNEQFF	TGTGCCAGCAGCAACAGCCTAAGCAATGAGCAGTTCTTC